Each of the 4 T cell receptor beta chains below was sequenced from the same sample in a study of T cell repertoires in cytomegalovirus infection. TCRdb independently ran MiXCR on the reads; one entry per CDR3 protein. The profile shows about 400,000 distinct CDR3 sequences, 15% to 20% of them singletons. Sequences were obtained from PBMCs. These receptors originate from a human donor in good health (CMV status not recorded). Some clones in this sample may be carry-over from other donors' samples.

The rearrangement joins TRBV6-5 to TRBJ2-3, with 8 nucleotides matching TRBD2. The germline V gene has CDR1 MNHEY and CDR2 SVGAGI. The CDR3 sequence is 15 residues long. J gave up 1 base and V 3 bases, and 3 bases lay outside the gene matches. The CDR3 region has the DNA TGTGCCAGCAGTTATCGAGCGGGAGGCACAGATACGCAGTATTTT. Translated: CASSYRAGGTDTQYF.

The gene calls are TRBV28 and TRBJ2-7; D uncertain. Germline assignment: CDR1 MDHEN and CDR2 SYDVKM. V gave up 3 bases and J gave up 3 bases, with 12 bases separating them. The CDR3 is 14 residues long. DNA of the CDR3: TGTGCCAGCAGTTTGGCAACAGAAGTCTACGAGCAGTACTTC. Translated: CASSLATEVYEQYF.

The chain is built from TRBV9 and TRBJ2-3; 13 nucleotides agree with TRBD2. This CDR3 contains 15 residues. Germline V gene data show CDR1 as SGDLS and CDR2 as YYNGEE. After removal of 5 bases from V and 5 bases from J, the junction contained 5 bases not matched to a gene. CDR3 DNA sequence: TGTGCCAGCAGTGATACTAGCGGGAGGGGAGATACGCAGTATTTT. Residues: CASSDTSGRGDTQYF.

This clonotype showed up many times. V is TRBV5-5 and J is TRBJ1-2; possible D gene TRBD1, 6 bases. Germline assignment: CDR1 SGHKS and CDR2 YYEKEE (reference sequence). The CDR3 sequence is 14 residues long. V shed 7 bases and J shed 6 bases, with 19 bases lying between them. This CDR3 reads CASDRDQGRHGYTF. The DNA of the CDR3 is TGTGCCAGCGATCGAGATCAGGGGCGTCATGGCTACACCTTC.